This T cell receptor (beta chain) came from a study of control samples from healthy donors and cancer patients. The CDR3 runs 15 residues. Germline lookup yields CDR1 KGHSY and CDR2 FQNENV. Unmatched junction bases numbered 2, after V lost 0 bases and J lost 4 bases. The assay was immunoSEQ multiplex PCR, and TCRdb's table has in-frame clones only and misses some. The sample has fewer than 150,000 clones; around 93% are singletons. This clone occurred a few times. The gene calls are TRBV16 and TRBJ1-4, with TRBD1 matching 7 bases. This TCR was recovered from a young man in good health. The sequenced sample was blood. CDR3 sequence: CASSQSGQFNEKLFF. DNA for the CDR3: TGTGCCAGCAGCCAATCGGGACAGTTTAATGAAAAACTGTTTTTT. The full variable domain, completed using reference TRBV16 and TRBJ1-4, is GEEVAQTPKHLVRGEGQKAKLYCAPIKGHSYVFWYQQVLKNEFKFLISFQNENVFDETGMPKERFSAKCLPNSPCSLEIQATKLEDSAVYFCASSQSGQFNEKLFFGSGTQLSVL.